The 2 T cell receptor beta chains listed next were all sequenced from one sample in a study of cytotoxic CD8 clonotypes in ibrutinib-treated CLL. Measured with immunoSEQ multiplex PCR; TCRdb has only the in-frame clones, and not every one. The sample has fewer than 400,000 clones; about 64% are singletons. This specimen was PBMCs, taken after 36 months of ibrutinib treatment. All receptors come from a human donor with chronic lymphocytic leukemia.

V and J are TRBV6-5 and TRBJ2-7; D assignment may be TRBD1 or TRBD2 (6 bases each). This CDR3 has 14 residues. The germline gives CDR1 MNHEY, CDR2 SVGAGI. Trimming shortened V by 5 bases and J by 1 base, and 12 bases separated the two germline ends. The CDR3 DNA sequence: TGTGCCAGCAGTCCAAAAGGGGGGTCCTACGAGCAGTACTTC. Amino acids: CASSPKGGSYEQYF.

V is TRBV5-1 and J is TRBJ2-6, with TRBD1 matching over 12 bases. J lost 2 bases, V lost 0 bases, and 9 bases had no gene match. This CDR3 spans 20 amino acids. The V gene's germline CDR1 is SGHRS and CDR2 YFSETQ. CDR3 bases: TGCGCCAGCAGCTTGGTGGCTACCGGGACAGGGGGCCCTGGGGCCAACGTCCTGACTTTC. This gives the protein CASSLVATGTGGPGANVLTF.